This TCR beta chain was documented in a study of CXCR3-negative and CXCR3-positive naive CD8 T cells. Study findings and constraints: Naive subsets were similarly diverse, while memory CD8+ repertoires were much less diverse.

Note on this clonotype: The antigen is unknown.

The CDR3 has 13 amino acids. CDR1 and CDR2 from the germline V gene are MNHNY and SVGAGI (reference sequence). 5' RACE with UMI labels generated the TRB cDNA libraries. Reprocessing the 5' RACE reads, TCRdb reports a single entry for every CDR3 protein and omits DNA. This table lists tens of thousands of distinct CDR3 sequences. The origin of this receptor is a human donor in good health. Some clones in this sample may be carry-over from other donors' samples. The rearrangement joins TRBV6-6 to TRBJ2-7; TCRdb returns TRBD1, unconfirmable since there is no DNA. The specimen was memory CD8+ T cells from blood. The CDR3 spells CATRSGSSYEQYF.